The 27 T cell receptor beta chains in this list originate from one sample, sequenced in a study of human T cells and chemical hapten exposure (dated by TCRdb to the early 2020s). The protocol used for the library was RACE. TCRdb lists the instrument as NextSeq 500. The public reads were run again by TCRdb, first through fastp at Q25 and then through MiXCR, and only productive beta chains were kept. CDR3 protein duplicates are merged, each entry listing the most common genes and DNA. In all, the sample holds about 98,000 distinct CDR3 sequences, and 10% to 12% of those were seen once. The ten largest clones add up to about 3.1% of the sample. In light of the paper, this sample's time point label describes: pre-sensitization, week 0. The treatment or condition label on this specimen signifies: therapeutic diphenylcyclopropenone sensitization with weekly scalp DPC. The source was whole blood, collected in connection with sensitization to the hapten diphenylcyclopropenone (DPC). Receptor source: a woman aged 55 to 70 with alopecia areata. Some clones in this sample may be carry-over from other donors' samples.

In its sample, this clonotype was seen many times. The chain uses TRBV5-4 and TRBJ2-2; TRBD1 might be the D (6 bases). Germline loops: CDR1 SGHNT, CDR2 YYREEE (reference sequence). The ends were cut back, 4 bases at V and 0 bases at J, with 10 bases in the middle. The CDR3 runs to 15 residues. CDR3 coding DNA: TGTGCCAGCAGCAGACGACAGGCGAACACCGGGGAGCTGTTTTTT. It specifies CASSRRQANTGELFF. The complete variable domain, with remaining parts taken from reference TRBV5-4 and TRBJ2-2, reads ETGVTQSPTHLIKTRGQQVTLRCSSQSGHNTVSWYQQALGQGPQFIFQYYREEENGRGNFPPRFSGLQFPNYSSELNVNALELDDSALYLCASSRRQANTGELFFGEGSRLTVL.

This clonotype was seen a handful of times. The junction differs from germline at one of its ends, possibly a read error. The genes are TRBV7-7 and TRBJ1-5; D gene ambiguous. Germline V gene data show CDR1 as SSHAT and CDR2 as FNYEAQ (reference sequence). This CDR3 has 13 amino acids. This CDR3 is CASSLTERQPQHF. In DNA form, the CDR3 reads TGTGCTAGCAGCTTAACTGAACGTCAGCCCCAGCATTTT.

This clonotype was counted a few times. The rearrangement uses TRBV19 and TRBJ2-2; the match to TRBD2 covers 11 bases. CDR3 length equals 17 residues. The ends lost 3 bases at V and 4 bases at J; junction bases unmatched: 7. Germline V gene lookup returns CDR1 LNHDA and CDR2 SQIVND (reference sequence). The DNA for the CDR3 is TGTGCCAGTAGTATTGTAGCGGGGGGGCCGGGCACCGGGGAGCTGTTTTTT. It specifies CASSIVAGGPGTGELFF.

The chain is built from TRBV18 and TRBJ2-1, with a weak D call TRBD2 (6 bases). The CDR3 contains 18 residues. Germline CDR1 is KGHSH and CDR2 is LQKENI. V was trimmed by 3 bases and J by 8 bases, leaving 26 bases between them. This CDR3 is CASSPQMVGGSTYYEQFF. The CDR3, as DNA: TGTGCCAGCTCACCGCAAATGGTCGGGGGAAGTACGTACTATGAGCAGTTCTTC.

At least ten counts were recorded for this clonotype. CDR3 protein: CASSLKADPPQPQHF. The CDR3 bases are TGTGCCAGCAGTTTAAAGGCAGACCCCCCGCAGCCCCAGCATTTT. This chain uses TRBV27 with TRBJ1-5; D uncertain. Germline V lookup: CDR1 MNHEY, CDR2 SMNVEV (reference sequence). Deletions cut 2 bases from V and 7 bases from J, with 15 bases between. The CDR3 totals 15 residues.

This clonotype has only a few counts. This chain joins TRBV7-2 and TRBJ2-1; 8 bases line up with TRBD1. The length of the CDR3 is 15 residues. CDR1 SGHTA and CDR2 FQGNSA come from the germline V gene. V shed 5 bases and J 5 bases; nucleotides not matched to a gene: 8. CDR3 protein: CASSLRQGRHNEQFF. As DNA, the CDR3 is TGTGCCAGCAGCCTAAGACAGGGGCGGCACAATGAGCAGTTCTTC.

This clonotype was detected many times. This chain joins TRBV12-3 or TRBV12-4 and TRBJ1-4; perhaps TRBD1 as D (5 bases). The CDR3 contains 12 residues. V lost 7 bases to trimming and J lost 4 bases, with 7 bases between them. Here the CDR3 DNA reads TGTGCCAGCAAGGGGCTTAATGAAAAACTGTTTTTT. Its protein is CASKGLNEKLFF.

This clonotype was counted at least ten times. The chain combines TRBV20-1 with TRBJ1-1; D uncertain. The germline gives CDR1 DFQATT, CDR2 SNEGSKA (reference sequence). Trimming removed 0 bases from V and 2 bases from J, with 7 bases in between. This CDR3 is 13 amino acids long. The CDR3 nucleotides read TGCAGTGCTAGAGATAGAGGAAACACTGAAGCTTTCTTT. This translates into CSARDRGNTEAFF.

This clonotype occurred a few times. V is TRBV5-1 and J is TRBJ2-5; no reliable D call. Germline values: CDR1 SGHRS, CDR2 YFSETQ. Trimming pared 0 bases from V and 2 bases from J, leaving 8 bases between. The CDR3 sequence is 14 residues long. CDR3 region: CASSLGWVQETQYF. For the CDR3, the DNA is TGCGCCAGCAGCTTGGGTTGGGTACAAGAGACCCAGTACTTC.

This clonotype was counted ten times or more. The chain recombines TRBV2 with TRBJ2-1; 8 bases agree with TRBD2. Germline lookup yields CDR1 SNHLY and CDR2 FYNNEI. The CDR3 consists of 14 residues. Unmatched junction bases numbered 5, after V lost 4 bases and J lost 6 bases. Here the CDR3 DNA reads TGTGCCAGCAGTGGGGCGGGGGGCGTCAATGAGCAGTTCTTC. Its protein product is CASSGAGGVNEQFF.

This clonotype came up many times. The V and J genes are TRBV20-1 and TRBJ2-3; either TRBD1 or TRBD2 may fit D (6 bases each). V was pared by 6 bases and J by 4 bases, with 17 bases between. The length of the CDR3 is 14 residues. Germline V CDR1 and CDR2: DFQATT, SNEGSKA (reference sequence). CDR3 in amino acids: CSAYGGGNSDTQYF. The CDR3 nucleotides read TGCAGTGCCTATGGAGGGGGGAACTCAGATACGCAGTATTTT.

This clonotype was counted between two and nine times. The DNA of the CDR3 is TGCAGCGCTAACCCGCAGGGACTCGAGACCCAGTACTTC. Translation: CSANPQGLETQYF. The V and J genes are TRBV29-1 and TRBJ2-5, with D possibly being TRBD2 (6 bases). CDR1 is SQVTM and CDR2 is ANQGSEA in the germline V gene. V lost 7 bases and J 5 bases, leaving 17 bases between the germline ends. The CDR3 is 13 residues long. Drawing the rest from reference TRBV29-1 and TRBJ2-5, the complete variable domain is SAVISQKPSRDICQRGTSLTIQCQVDSQVTMMFWYRQQPGQSLTLIATANQGSEATYESGFVIDKFPISRPNLTFSTLTVSNMSPEDSSIYLCSANPQGLETQYFGPGTRLLVL.

In its sample, this clonotype was seen many times. The CDR3 spells CAISDPPGLAGNSSTDTQYF. The CDR3 DNA sequence: TGTGCCATCAGTGACCCCCCGGGACTAGCGGGGAACTCTAGCACAGATACGCAGTATTTT. This chain links TRBV10-3 with TRBJ2-3, with TRBD2 matching 13 bases. V was clipped by 3 bases and J by 0 bases; unmatched bases: 12. Germline assignment: CDR1 ENHRY and CDR2 SYGVKD. The CDR3 contains 20 residues.

This clonotype was recorded at least ten times. This chain connects TRBV27 to TRBJ1-6; weak D call: TRBD1 (6 bases). Germline CDR1 and CDR2: MNHEY and SMNVEV (reference sequence). V gave up 6 bases and J gave up 4 bases, with 13 bases separating them. CDR3 length equals 15 residues. For the CDR3, the DNA is TGTGCCAGCAGCAGGGGTATCAGGTATAATTCACCCCTCCACTTT. Protein sequence: CASSRGIRYNSPLHF.

This clonotype has at least ten counts. The chain uses TRBV27 and TRBJ2-5; D is undetermined. V was pared by 6 bases and J by 5 bases, with 16 bases between. Per the germline V gene, CDR1 is MNHEY and CDR2 is SMNVEV (reference sequence). The CDR3 has 14 residues. The CDR3 reads CASSPSALGETQYF. In DNA, the CDR3 is TGTGCCAGCAGCCCCTCCGCCCTGGGGGAGACCCAGTACTTC.

This clonotype was found once. V usage is TRBV20-1 and J usage is TRBJ2-3, with 9 bases matching TRBD2. Trimming at V came to 3 bases and at J to 2 bases, leaving 3 bases not matched to a gene. The germline gives CDR1 DFQATT, CDR2 SNEGSKA (reference sequence). The CDR3 extends over 14 amino acids. The CDR3 protein is CSASSGGLTDTQYF. CDR3 DNA sequence: TGCAGTGCTAGTAGCGGGGGCCTCACAGATACGCAGTATTTT.

This clonotype was seen many times. The chain uses TRBV7-9 and TRBJ2-7; possible D gene TRBD2, 5 bases. The CDR3 loop spans 12 amino acids. Per the germline V gene, CDR1 is SEHNR and CDR2 is FQNEAQ (reference sequence). V lost 3 bases to trimming and J lost 7 bases, with 10 bases between them. CDR3 sequence: CASSLAEEEQYF. CDR3 bases: TGTGCCAGCAGCTTGGCGGAGGAGGAGCAGTACTTC.

This clonotype was recorded at least ten times. The V gene is TRBV7-9, the J gene TRBJ1-6; D gene ambiguous. The CDR3 length is 12 residues. The germline V and J ends were trimmed by 4 bases and 9 bases, with 7 bases remaining between them. Germline V gene lookup returns CDR1 SEHNR and CDR2 FQNEAQ (reference sequence). The CDR3 DNA reads as TGTGCCAGCAGCTCCCACTCTTCACCCCTCCACTTT. This translates into CASSSHSSPLHF. The full variable domain, rest sourced from reference TRBV7-9 and TRBJ1-6, is DTGVSQNPRHKITKRGQNVTFRCDPISEHNRLYWYRQTLGQGPEFLTYFQNEAQLEKSRLLSDRFSAERPKGSFSTLEIQRTEQGDSAMYLCASSSHSSPLHFGNGTRLTVT.

A remark on this clonotype: This may be a read error: a much more frequent sequence differs by one nucleotide. The chain links TRBV7-3 to TRBJ1-1, with D unclear. Germline loops: CDR1 SGHTA, CDR2 FQGTGA. CDR3 length equals 14 residues. CDR3 protein: CTSSPRLAGTEAFF. The DNA for the CDR3 is TGTACCAGCAGCCCGCGTCTGGCGGGCACTGAAGCTTTCTTT.

This clonotype occurred a few times. CDR3 nucleotides: TGTGCCAGCCGGGGGCAGGGAAGGGATCAGCCCCAGCATTTT. It codes for CASRGQGRDQPQHF. The rearrangement uses TRBV6-1 and TRBJ1-5; possibly TRBD1 for D (6 bases). Germline CDR1 is MNHNS and CDR2 is SASEGT. This CDR3 has 14 residues. Trimming left V 8 bases short and J 5 bases short, with 16 bases between.

Of note for this clonotype: Its ends do not fully match the called genes, so a read error is possible. The rearrangement joins TRBV18 to TRBJ2-1, with TRBD2 matching 7 bases. The CDR3 extends over 17 amino acids. Looked up from germline, CDR1 is KGHSH and CDR2 is LQKENI. The chain's CDR3 is CVSSPPGRAGLYNEQFF. The CDR3 coding sequence is TGTGTCAGCTCACCACCGGGTAGAGCGGGGCTCTACAATGAGCAGTTCTTC.

The sample holds many counts of this clonotype. One end of the junction fails to match germline, which may point to a read error. The V gene is TRBV7-2, the J gene TRBJ1-1; tentative D call: TRBD1 (5 bases). CDR1 and CDR2 (germline): SGHTA, FQGNSA. The CDR3 covers 14 residues. CDR3 region: CASSSRGGATEVFF. The CDR3 DNA follows: TGTGCCAGCAGCTCCCGGGGGGGTGCCACTGAAGTTTTCTTT.

This clonotype was counted at least ten times. The chain uses TRBV14 and TRBJ2-6; D is undetermined. Germline V gene data show CDR1 as SGHDN and CDR2 as FVKESK. This CDR3 spans 17 amino acids. Trimming removed 1 base from V and 0 bases from J, with 10 bases in between. For the CDR3, the DNA is TGTGCCAGCAGCCAAGGGGTCACTCGCTCTGGGGCCAACGTCCTGACTTTC. It translates to CASSQGVTRSGANVLTF.

The V call is TRBV12-3 or TRBV12-4, the J call TRBJ1-1; 7 bases line up with TRBD1. The CDR3 runs 14 residues. The junction had 15 bases not matched to a gene; V was cut back by 10 bases and J by 7 bases. This CDR3 reads CATSAFRTGGEAFF. The CDR3 DNA follows: TGTGCCACCTCAGCATTTCGGACAGGTGGTGAAGCTTTCTTT.

About this clonotype: An end of the junction differs from the germline gene, which may be a read error. This rearrangement joins TRBV7-7 to TRBJ2-1; D ambiguous. Germline CDR1 and CDR2: SSHAT and FNYEAQ (reference sequence). The CDR3 runs 13 residues. CDR3 DNA sequence: TGTGCTAGCAGCTTAGGCAGCCACAATGAGCAGTTCTTC. Amino acids: CASSLGSHNEQFF.

Many counts were recorded for this clonotype. This chain joins TRBV19 and TRBJ2-1; D may be TRBD1 (8 bases). The CDR3 totals 19 residues. V was shortened by 1 base and J by 7 bases, with 26 bases between the two germline ends. Germline CDR1 is LNHDA and CDR2 is SQIVND (reference sequence). The CDR3 loop reads CASSIAFIWGGTGTNEQFF. The CDR3 region has the DNA TGTGCCAGTAGTATAGCTTTCATATGGGGAGGGACAGGCACTAATGAGCAGTTCTTC. Together with reference TRBV19 and TRBJ2-1, the CDR3 gives the full variable domain: DGGITQSPKYLFRKEGQNVTLSCEQNLNHDAMYWYRQDPGQGLRLIYYSQIVNDFQKGDIAEGYSVSREKKESFPLTVTSAQKNPTAFYLCASSIAFIWGGTGTNEQFFGPGTRLTVL.

This clonotype was seen only a few times. The CDR3 nucleotides read TGCGCCAGCAGCTTAGGCGAGGGGACGCACACCGGGGAGCTGTTTTTT. Its protein product is CASSLGEGTHTGELFF. This chain links TRBV5-1 with TRBJ2-2, with D possibly called TRBD1 or TRBD2 (5 bases each). The length of the CDR3 is 16 residues. Trimming pared 2 bases from V and 3 bases from J, leaving 14 bases between. Germline loops: CDR1 SGHRS, CDR2 YFSETQ.